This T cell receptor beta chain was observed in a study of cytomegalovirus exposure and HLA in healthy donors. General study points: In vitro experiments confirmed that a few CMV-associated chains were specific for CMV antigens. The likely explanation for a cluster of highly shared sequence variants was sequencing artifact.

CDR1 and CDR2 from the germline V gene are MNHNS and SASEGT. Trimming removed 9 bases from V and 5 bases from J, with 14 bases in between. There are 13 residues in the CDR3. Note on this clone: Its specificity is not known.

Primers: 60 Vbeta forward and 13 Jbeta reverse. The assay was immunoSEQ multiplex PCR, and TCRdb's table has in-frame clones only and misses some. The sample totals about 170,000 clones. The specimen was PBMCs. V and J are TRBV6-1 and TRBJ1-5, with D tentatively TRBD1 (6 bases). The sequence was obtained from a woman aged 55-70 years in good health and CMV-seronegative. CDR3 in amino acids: CASLPDRYQPQHF. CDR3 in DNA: TGTGCCAGTCTACCCGACAGGTATCAGCCCCAGCATTTT.